The 3 T cell receptor beta chains in this list originate from one sample, sequenced in a study of blood T cell repertoires in COVID-19 (dated by TCRdb to about 2020). The library was built by means of the immunoSEQ multiplex PCR assay. The table comes from immuneACCESS by way of TCRdb, which keeps in-frame sequences with V and J called. Part of the clones is missing from these tables; in studies checked, under half for an unresolved V gene and the rest for unknown reasons. The sample data list 180,000 or so clones, and around 85% of these were observed just once. The ten largest make up roughly 9.8% of the sample. The sample consisted of peripheral blood. These receptors were collected from a woman aged 80 or over with acute or convalescent COVID-19.

V is TRBV4-3 and J is TRBJ1-3, with D perhaps matching TRBD1 (6 bases). This CDR3 has 16 amino acids. The germline V gene encodes CDR1 LGHNA and CDR2 YSLEER. The V and J ends lost 0 bases and 4 bases respectively, with 13 bases between them. The CDR3 region is CASSQEPQGIGNTIYF. Here the CDR3 DNA reads TGCGCCAGCAGCCAAGAGCCCCAGGGGATCGGAAACACCATATATTTT.

This clone appeared once. The chain uses TRBV5-1 and TRBJ2-5; TRBD2 aligns across 8 bases. Germline lookup yields CDR1 SGHRS and CDR2 YFSETQ. The CDR3 extends over 18 amino acids. The ends lost 0 bases at V and 4 bases at J; junction bases unmatched: 14. The CDR3 here is CASSLEGRVQLAGETQYF. The CDR3 bases are TGCGCCAGCAGCTTGGAAGGTCGGGTACAGCTAGCGGGAGAGACCCAGTACTTC.

The chain joins TRBV3-1 (or the pseudogene TRBV3-2) to TRBJ2-5; D is undetermined. The germline V gene has CDR1 LGHDT and CDR2 YNNKEL (reference sequence). CDR3 length: 14 amino acids. V shed 1 base and J shed 2 bases, with 8 bases lying between them. The CDR3 bases are TGTGCCAGCAGCCAAGCTGTCAGACAAGAGACCCAGTACTTC. This codes for CASSQAVRQETQYF.